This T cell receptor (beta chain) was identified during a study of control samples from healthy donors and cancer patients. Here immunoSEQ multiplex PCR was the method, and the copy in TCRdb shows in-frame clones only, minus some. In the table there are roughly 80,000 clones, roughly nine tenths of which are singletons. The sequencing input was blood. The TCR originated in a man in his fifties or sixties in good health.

CDR3 protein: CASSYGLETQYF. DNA of the CDR3: TGTGCCAGCAGCTATGGCTTGGAGACCCAGTACTTC. The V gene is TRBV7-2, the J gene TRBJ2-5; D gene unclear. Trimming shortened V by 4 bases and J by 5 bases, and 8 bases separated the two germline ends. CDR1 and CDR2 from the germline V gene are SGHTA and FQGNSA. This CDR3 is 12 amino acids long.